This T cell receptor beta chain was sequenced for a study of vaccination effects on CD4 cells after COVID-19. The method was immunoSEQ multiplex PCR; TCRdb's version includes in-frame clones alone and lacks a portion of them. The sample holds around 50,000 clones, around 74% seen once. This clone turned up a few times. Its target is not known. Regarding the study as a whole: Early post-infection timepoints were absent, and convalescent patients were few.

Culturing for about 9 days preceded CD4+ T cell isolation. Convalescent patients had PCR-confirmed SARS-CoV-2 infection between March and December 2020. The vaccine given was either BNT162b2 or mRNA-1273, in two doses. This TCR was recovered from a human donor who had a prior SARS-CoV-2 infection. The specimen was CD4+ T cells from PBMCs cultured without peptide, collected after COVID-19 vaccination.

CDR3 loop: CASSQGFGGARGETQYF. CDR3 DNA sequence: TGTGCCAGCAGCCAAGGTTTCGGAGGGGCGCGAGGGGAGACCCAGTACTTC. This sequence joins TRBV3-1 (or the pseudogene TRBV3-2) and TRBJ2-5; TRBD2 might be the D (6 bases). The CDR3 is made up of 17 amino acids. Trimming removed 1 base from V and 5 bases from J, with 20 bases in between. The germline V gene has CDR1 LGHDT and CDR2 YNNKEL (reference sequence).